This T cell receptor beta chain was identified in a study of human versus mouse CDR3 diversity and MHC coevolution. From germline, CDR1 is MNHEY and CDR2 SMNVEV (reference sequence). CDR3 size: 15 residues. Trimming removed 5 bases from V and 3 bases from J, with 16 bases in between. Measured with immunoSEQ multiplex PCR; TCRdb has only the in-frame clones, and not every one. Of roughly 81,000 clones in the sample, about 94% were seen once. On this clone: Its cognate antigen is unknown.

Study conclusions and caveats: The lowest clonal inequality scores came from most of the three human donors.

This chain joins TRBV27 and TRBJ1-1, with D perhaps TRBD1 (5 bases). Specimen: naive CD4+ T cells from blood. The sample's subset: CD45RO-negative CD62L-positive naive CD4 T cells. This clonotype originated in a person aged 25-75 years in good health. In nucleotides, the CDR3 is TGTGCCAGCAGTAAGGGGTTTGATTGGGACACTGAAGCTTTCTTT. Amino acid sequence: CASSKGFDWDTEAFF.